This TCR beta chain was recovered during a study of technical replicates of blood from several donors. Measured with immunoSEQ multiplex PCR; TCRdb has only the in-frame clones, and not every one. The top ten hold more than 0.2% of the sample, which has tens of thousands of clones, over 90% seen once. Germline V CDR1 and CDR2: SGHTA, FQGNSA. The CDR3 loop spans 18 amino acids. The germline V and J ends were trimmed by 5 bases and 8 bases, with 30 bases remaining between them. The sample comprised T cells isolated from PBMCs. The TCR originated in a human donor in good health. The chain links TRBV7-2 to TRBJ1-2; perhaps TRBD1 as D (5 bases). CDR3 in DNA: TGTGCCAGCAGCCCACGTCAACTTAGCGGGGCCCTACTCTACGGCTACACCTTC. Translating gives CASSPRQLSGALLYGYTF.